Listed below are T cell receptor beta chains from one sample, sequenced in a study of cytomegalovirus exposure and HLA in healthy donors. The data were produced by immunoSEQ multiplex PCR, yet TCRdb's version contains in-frame clones alone and is incomplete. The table lists some 110,000 clones, under 85% of them singletons, with approximately 8.6% in the top ten. Specimen: PBMCs. The receptors were gathered from a woman aged 40 to 50 in good health and CMV-seropositive. Both conserved end residues are part of each CDR3. Each record gives: D gene, J gene, clone size, V gene, CDR3 DNA, CDR3 protein. D genes are given only for firm matches. Some rows mark clone size as missing; the rest say once, few, many or name a class of expanded clone.

. | TRBJ1-2 | . | TRBV7-2 | TGTGCCAGCAGCTTAGATGTCACAGGCTATGGCTACACCTTC | CASSLDVTGYGYTF
TRBD1 | TRBJ1-2 | . | TRBV6-5 | TGTGCCAGCAGTTACTCCAGGACAGGGAACTATGGCTACACCTTC | CASSYSRTGNYGYTF
. | TRBJ2-7 | . | TRBV27 | TGTGCCAGCAGTTTTGCCCAGTCCTACGAGCAGTACTTC | CASSFAQSYEQYF
. | TRBJ1-5 | few | TRBV7-6 | TGTGCCAGCAGCTCGGGGAAGGGCAATCAGCCCCAGCATTTT | CASSSGKGNQPQHF
. | TRBJ2-2 | . | TRBV13 | TGTGCCAGCAGCTTAGTCGTAGGGGGATCTCTTTTCGCCGGGGAGCTGTTTTTT | CASSLVVGGSLFAGELFF
. | TRBJ1-1 | . | TRBV4-1 | TGCGCCAGCAGCCAAGATCCATTTGGGGCATCTGAAGCTTTCTTT | CASSQDPFGASEAFF
. | TRBJ2-3 | . | TRBV5-1 | TGCGCCAGCAGCTCCGAAGCCACAGATACGCAGTATTTT | CASSSEATDTQYF
. | TRBJ2-3 | . | TRBV5-1 | TGCGCCAGCAGCCCGGGGGTCAGGGAGGATACGCAGTATTTT | CASSPGVREDTQYF
TRBD2 | TRBJ2-5 | . | TRBV4-3 | TGCGCCAGCAGCCAAGATAGCGGGGCAGGCGAGACCCAGTACTTC | CASSQDSGAGETQYF
TRBD1 | TRBJ2-1 | once | TRBV7-9 | TGTGCCAGCAAGACAGGGGCTGTTGACAATGAGCAGTTCTTC | CASKTGAVDNEQFF
TRBD2 | TRBJ2-1 | . | TRBV2 | TGTGCCAGCGAAACGGGGCTAGCGGCCTACAATGAGCAGTTCTTC | CASETGLAAYNEQFF
TRBD2 | TRBJ2-7 | . | TRBV11-2 | TGTGCCAGCAGCCGACTAGCGGGGGGGCTCTTTGACGAGCAGTACTTC | CASSRLAGGLFDEQYF
. | TRBJ1-2 | few | TRBV7-2 | TGTGCCAGCAGCTTAGGGTTAGGCCAGGAATATGGCTACACCTTC | CASSLGLGQEYGYTF
. | TRBJ2-5 | few | TRBV25-1 | TGTGCCAGCCGGGCGGGGGAGACCCAGTACTTC | CASRAGETQYF
. | TRBJ2-7 | once | TRBV18 | TGTGCCAGCTCACCATTCCCTCACGAGCAGTACTTC | CASSPFPHEQYF
TRBD1 | TRBJ2-7 | . | TRBV6-5 | TGTGCCAGCAGTGTAGGGGGCGCCCATTATGAGCAGTACTTC | CASSVGGAHYEQYF
. | TRBJ2-7 | . | TRBV10-1 | TGCGCTAGCAGTGATCGGGGGTCCTACGAGCAGTACTTC | CASSDRGSYEQYF
TRBD2 | TRBJ2-3 | . | TRBV12-5 | TGTGCTAGTGGTCCTGGGACTAGCGGGGGGCTAAAAACAGATACGCAGTATTTT | CASGPGTSGGLKTDTQYF
. | TRBJ2-7 | . | TRBV7-9 | TGTGCTAGCAGCTCACTCAAGGGGACTCGCTACGAGCAGTACTTC | CASSSLKGTRYEQYF
. | TRBJ2-3 | . | TRBV19 | TGTGCCAGTAAATATCAGGGGGATACGCAGTATTTT | CASKYQGDTQYF
. | TRBJ2-2 | . | TRBV5-6 | TGTGCCAGCAGCCCCCAGGGGTTCACCGGGGAGCTGTTTTTT | CASSPQGFTGELFF
. | TRBJ2-1 | . | TRBV5-4 | TGTGCCAGCAGCCACCCGGGAAGCTCCTACAATGAGCAGTTCTTC | CASSHPGSSYNEQFF
. | TRBJ2-1 | . | TRBV7-2 | TGTGCCAGCAGCTTAATGCAGGGGTCGGATGAGCAGTTCTTC | CASSLMQGSDEQFF
. | TRBJ1-4 | . | TRBV11-3 | TGTGCCAGCAGCTTAGTTCCGAGGGAACTGTTTTTT | CASSLVPRELFF
TRBD1 | TRBJ2-7 | . | TRBV10-2 | TGCGCCAGCAGTCCGGGACAGATTTACGAGCAGTACTTC | CASSPGQIYEQYF
TRBD2 | TRBJ2-1 | . | TRBV4-1 | TGCGCCAGCAGCCAAGTTTTGCTAGCGGGAGCCAATGAGCAGTTCTTC | CASSQVLLAGANEQFF
TRBD1 | TRBJ2-7 | . | TRBV6-5 | TGTGCCAGCAGCCGAAGGACAGGATTCGCCTACGAGCAGTACTTC | CASSRRTGFAYEQYF
TRBD1 | TRBJ1-1 | . | TRBV15 | TGTGCCACCAGCAGAGGCGACAGGGGCACTGAAGCTTTCTTT | CATSRGDRGTEAFF
. | TRBJ2-7 | . | TRBV7-9 | TGTGCCAGCAGCCGATCGGGAGACTACGAGCAGTACTTC | CASSRSGDYEQYF
. | TRBJ1-5 | few | TRBV28 | TGTGCCAGCATGGGGAGGGGCGCGGGGTTTATAAATACTAAGCATTTT | CASMGRGAGFINTKHF
. | TRBJ2-1 | few | TRBV7-3 | TGTGCCAGCAGCAACGGACAGACCTACAATGAGCAGTTCTTC | CASSNGQTYNEQFF
. | TRBJ1-2 | . | TRBV28 | TGTGCCAGCAGCCGGCCTCGGGGGGCGTCGAGTGGCTACACCTTC | CASSRPRGASSGYTF
. | TRBJ2-7 | . | TRBV29-1 | TGCAGCGTTGAAGATGAAACCACAGGCTCCTACGAGCAGTACTTC | CSVEDETTGSYEQYF
. | TRBJ2-2 | . | TRBV5-4 | TGTGCCAGCAGTACGGGAACTCTTACCGGGGAGCTGTTTTTT | CASSTGTLTGELFF
. | TRBJ1-3 | few | TRBV6-5 | TGTGCCAGCAGTGGTCGAGGCTTTGGAAACACCATATATTTT | CASSGRGFGNTIYF
TRBD2 | TRBJ2-1 | . | TRBV27 | TGTGCCAGCAGAAGGGTGGGCGGGAGCTACAATGAGCAGTTCTTC | CASRRVGGSYNEQFF
. | TRBJ2-5 | . | TRBV2 | TGTGCCAGCAGTGAACTAACTTCCCAAGAGACCCAGTACTTC | CASSELTSQETQYF
. | TRBJ2-2 | few | TRBV4-2 | TGTGCCAGCAGCCAACCCCTGGGCGGGGCGTCCGGGGAGCTGTTTTTT | CASSQPLGGASGELFF
. | TRBJ1-2 | . | TRBV6-6 | TGTGCCAGCAGTCCACAGGTGATCTATGGCTACACCTTC | CASSPQVIYGYTF
TRBD1 | TRBJ2-7 | . | TRBV27 | TGTGCCAGCAGTACAATCTCCGGGACAGGTCATCCCTACGAGCAGTACTTC | CASSTISGTGHPYEQYF
TRBD1 | TRBJ1-2 | . | TRBV4-2 | TGTGCCAGCAGCCAAGATTTTCGAGGACAGGGGGCATGGTATGGCTACACCTTC | CASSQDFRGQGAWYGYTF
. | TRBJ2-7 | . | TRBV9 | TGTGCCAGCAGCGTAGGTGGGGGGAATAGTCCCCACGAGCAGTACTTC | CASSVGGGNSPHEQYF
. | TRBJ2-7 | . | TRBV19 | TGTGCCAGTAGTATTGGGGCAGGGGGGATCTACGAGCAGTACTTC | CASSIGAGGIYEQYF
TRBD2 | TRBJ2-3 | few | TRBV7-2 | TGTGCCAGCAGCTTTTCTGGGACTAGCGGGGATACGCAGTATTTT | CASSFSGTSGDTQYF
. | TRBJ1-1 | . | TRBV18 | TGTGCCAGCTCACCTAAGATGACAGGGAACACTGAAGCTTTCTTT | CASSPKMTGNTEAFF
TRBD1 | TRBJ2-7 | . | TRBV7-2 | TGTGCCAGCAGCTTACGGCGTTCACAGGGGAACGAGCAGTACTTC | CASSLRRSQGNEQYF
. | TRBJ1-5 | few | TRBV2 | TGTGCCAGCAGTGATATGGTCAGGGGTCAGCCCCAGCATTTT | CASSDMVRGQPQHF
. | TRBJ2-5 | . | TRBV7-6 | TGTGCCAGCAGCCCACTGGCAGGGGAAGAGACCCAGTACTTC | CASSPLAGEETQYF
TRBD1 | TRBJ1-1 | . | TRBV2 | TGTGCCAGCAGTGAAGAGCAGGGGGTTGTAGCTTTCTTT | CASSEEQGVVAFF
. | TRBJ1-3 | . | TRBV2 | TGTGCCAGCAGTGCTTCAGGGGCCGGAAACACCATATATTTT | CASSASGAGNTIYF
. | TRBJ1-1 | . | TRBV5-1 | TGCGCCAGCAGCTTTACAACGAACACTGAAGCTTTCTTT | CASSFTTNTEAFF
. | TRBJ2-5 | . | TRBV20-1 | TGCAGCAGACAGATGCAAGAGACCCAGTACTTC | CSRQMQETQYF
. | TRBJ2-1 | . | TRBV5-8 | TGTGCCAGCAGCTTAGGTACTTCAGGGACTGCCGCCTACAATGAGCAGTTCTTC | CASSLGTSGTAAYNEQFF